This T cell receptor beta chain stems from a study of T cells expressing NK-cell markers. No DNA is given; TCRdb re-called the 5' RACE reads and lists each CDR3 protein once. With about 5,000 distinct CDR3 sequences in the sample, the ten largest clones hold 13% to 15%. The CDR3 contains 18 residues. Germline-derived CDR1 and CDR2 are KGHDR and SFDVKD. This TCR derives from a man between 18 and 29 years old in good health. This chain links TRBV24-1 with TRBJ2-2; lacking DNA, the TRBD2 call made by TCRdb goes unchecked. The sequencing input was blood T cells: a sorted CD56 or NKG2C T cell subset, CD4+ or CD8+ T cells, or bulk PBMC T cells (not recorded which). The CDR3 sequence is CATSALEGLAGVGELFFF.